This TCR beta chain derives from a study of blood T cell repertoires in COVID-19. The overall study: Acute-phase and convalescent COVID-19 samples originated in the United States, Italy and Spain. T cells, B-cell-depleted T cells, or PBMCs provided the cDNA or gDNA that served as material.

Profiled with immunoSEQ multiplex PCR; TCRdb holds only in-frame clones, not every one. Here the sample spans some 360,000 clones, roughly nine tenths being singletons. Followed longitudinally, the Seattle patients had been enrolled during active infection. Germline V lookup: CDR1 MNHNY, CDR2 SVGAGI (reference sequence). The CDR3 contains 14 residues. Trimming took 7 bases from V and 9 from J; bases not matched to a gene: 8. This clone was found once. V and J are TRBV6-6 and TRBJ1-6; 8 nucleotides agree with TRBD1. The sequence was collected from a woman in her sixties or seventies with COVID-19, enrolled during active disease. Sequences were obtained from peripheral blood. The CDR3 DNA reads TGTGCCAGCACCATTGGACAGGGAGGTTCACCCCTCCACTTT. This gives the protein CASTIGQGGSPLHF.